This TCR beta chain was documented in a study of cytomegalovirus exposure and HLA in healthy donors. For the study at large: It was reported in a later analysis that the 120 or so validation repertoires used the same platform as the 500 to 700 first-cohort repertoires.

Donors came from a validation cohort of over a hundred subjects, distinct from the first 666-subject cohort. Per germline, CDR1 SNHLY and CDR2 FYNNEI. There are 13 residues in the CDR3. Sequencing was performed with immunoSEQ multiplex PCR; in TCRdb, only in-frame clones are kept and a portion is missing. This table has around 130,000 clones, more than 75% appearing once. The chain combines TRBV2 with TRBJ1-6; D perhaps matches TRBD1 (5 bases). The clonotype was recovered from a woman aged 25 to 39 in good health and CMV-seronegative. Specimen: PBMCs. DNA of the CDR3: TGTGCTTGCACAGGCAGTATAAGCTCACCCCTCCACTTT. It encodes CACTGSISSPLHF.